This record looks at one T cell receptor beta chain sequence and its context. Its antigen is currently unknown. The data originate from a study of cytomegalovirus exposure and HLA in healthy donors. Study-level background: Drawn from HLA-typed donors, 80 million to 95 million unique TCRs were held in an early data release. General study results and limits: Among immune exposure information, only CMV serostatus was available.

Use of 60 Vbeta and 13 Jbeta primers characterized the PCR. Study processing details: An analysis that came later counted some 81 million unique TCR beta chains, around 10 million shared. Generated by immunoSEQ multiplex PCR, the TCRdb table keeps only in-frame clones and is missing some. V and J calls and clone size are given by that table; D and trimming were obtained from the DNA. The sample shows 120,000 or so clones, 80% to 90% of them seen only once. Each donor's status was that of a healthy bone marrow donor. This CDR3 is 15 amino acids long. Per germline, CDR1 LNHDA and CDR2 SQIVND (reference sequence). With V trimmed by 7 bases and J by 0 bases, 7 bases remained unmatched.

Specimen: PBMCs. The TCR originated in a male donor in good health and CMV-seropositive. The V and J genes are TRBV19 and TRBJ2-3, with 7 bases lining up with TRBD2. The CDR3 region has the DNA TGTGCCAGTACATTGAGCGGGGAGAGCACAGATACGCAGTATTTT. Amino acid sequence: CASTLSGESTDTQYF.